This TCR beta chain was recorded in a study of shared T cell receptors in the human thymus. The table came from immunoSEQ multiplex PCR; TCRdb's copy has only in-frame clones and leaves some out. Among 550,000 to 800,000 clones listed, over 75% were seen once. V was pared by 4 bases and J by 2 bases, with 18 bases between. The CDR3 is made up of 16 amino acids. Germline CDR1 is MNHEY and CDR2 is SVGAGI. These data also formed part of another study, on human thymus T cells.

The rearrangement links TRBV6-5 to TRBJ2-7, with a possible D match to TRBD1 (6 bases). What was sequenced was thymocytes. This clonotype was sampled from a girl younger than two with a congenital heart defect. The CDR3 sequence: CASSSYRDTLTYEQYF. The CDR3 DNA is TGTGCCAGCAGTTCATACCGGGACACCCTAACCTACGAGCAGTACTTC.